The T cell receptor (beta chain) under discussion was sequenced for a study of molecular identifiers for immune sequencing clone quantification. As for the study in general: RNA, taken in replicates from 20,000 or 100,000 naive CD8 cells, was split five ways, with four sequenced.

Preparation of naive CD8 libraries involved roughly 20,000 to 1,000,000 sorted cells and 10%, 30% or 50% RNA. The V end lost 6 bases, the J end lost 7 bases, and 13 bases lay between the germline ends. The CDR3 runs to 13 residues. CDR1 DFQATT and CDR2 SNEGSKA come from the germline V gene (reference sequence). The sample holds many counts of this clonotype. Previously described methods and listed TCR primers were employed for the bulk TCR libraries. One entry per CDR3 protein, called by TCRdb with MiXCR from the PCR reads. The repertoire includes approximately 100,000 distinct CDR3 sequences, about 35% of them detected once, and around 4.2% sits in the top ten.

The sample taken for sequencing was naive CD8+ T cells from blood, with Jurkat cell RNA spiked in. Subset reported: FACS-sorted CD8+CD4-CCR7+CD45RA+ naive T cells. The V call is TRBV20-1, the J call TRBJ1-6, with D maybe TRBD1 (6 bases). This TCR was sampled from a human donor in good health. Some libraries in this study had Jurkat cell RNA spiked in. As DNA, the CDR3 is TGCAGTGCCCTAGGGCAGGGGAATTCACCCCTCCACTTT. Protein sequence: CSALGQGNSPLHF.